This T cell receptor (beta chain) was sequenced in a study of blood T cell repertoires in COVID-19. For the study at large: Whether acute or convalescent, the COVID-19 samples came from the United States, Italy and Spain. PBMCs, B-cell-depleted T cells, or T cells provided the cDNA or gDNA that made up the material.

The authors' processing: Estimation of nucleated cell counts relied on the amplification of reference gene primers. Generated by immunoSEQ multiplex PCR, the TCRdb table keeps only in-frame clones and is missing some. The DNA was the basis for D and trimming; V, J and clone size are from that table. The profile covers about 130,000 clones, with roughly 88% appearing a single time and roughly 1.2% taken by the ten largest. In regard to this clone: The same CDR3 can be traced to other DNA sequences in this sample.

Sequencing was done on a sample of peripheral blood. The source of this sequence is a woman older than 75 with acute or convalescent COVID-19.

CDR3: CASSPDRGNEQFF. CDR3 bases: TGTGCCAGCAGCCCGGACAGGGGCAATGAGCAGTTCTTC. V is TRBV5-6 and J is TRBJ2-1; TRBD1 matches 9 bases. V dropped 4 bases and J dropped 6; count of bases not matched to a gene: 2. Looked up from germline, CDR1 is SGHDT and CDR2 is YYEEEE. The CDR3 loop spans 13 amino acids.